This TCR beta chain was identified in a study of CD8 T cells in ankylosing spondylitis. TCRdb fed the 5' RACE reads into MiXCR, producing one record per CDR3 protein. The sample lists roughly 220,000 distinct CDR3 sequences, about 11% occurring once. This clonotype was seen repeatedly, ten times or more. Germline V gives CDR1 SGHRS, CDR2 YFSETQ. The V end lost 4 bases, the J end lost 0 bases, and 10 bases lay between the germline ends. The CDR3 length is 14 residues. The source is a male donor with ankylosing spondylitis or in good health (not recorded which). The chain uses TRBV5-1 and TRBJ2-5; D gene unclear. Sequencing input: blood, either unsorted or a sorted T cell fraction (not recorded which). The CDR3 sequence: CASSVGLDQETQYF. The CDR3 DNA sequence: TGCGCCAGCAGCGTCGGTTTGGACCAAGAGACCCAGTACTTC.